A single sample gave rise to the 29 T cell receptor beta chains below, sequenced in a study of regulatory T cells in long-lasting Graves disease. Assembly of TCR beta libraries relied on iRepertoire HTBI primers together with Arm-PCR of CDR3 regions. A single record per CDR3 protein comes from TCRdb applying MiXCR to the multiplex PCR reads. The sample lists hundreds of thousands of distinct CDR3 sequences; less than 20% were seen once. Time point here: newly diagnosed GD, antithyroid drugs for less than 3 months. From PBMCs, RNA was extracted and then used to make the TCR library. A further study also used this sample, focusing on T cells in Graves' hyperthyroidism and ophthalmopathy.

The material was peripheral blood mononuclear cells (PBMCs), obtained at new diagnosis, from a patient treated with antithyroid drugs. These receptors came from a woman aged 25 to 39 with Graves disease.

The V call is TRBV10-1, the J call TRBJ2-1, with 8 bases aligning to TRBD1. The junction had 6 bases not matched to a gene; V was cut back by 3 bases and J by 2 bases. CDR1 and CDR2 (germline): WNHNN, SYGVQD (reference sequence). This CDR3 is built from 16 residues. CDR3 loop: CASSDSTGAPYNEQFF. CDR3 in DNA: TGCGCCAGCAGTGATTCGACAGGGGCTCCCTACAATGAGCAGTTCTTC.

As to this clonotype: Given a far larger clone just one base away, this is likely a sequencing read error. In nucleotides, the CDR3 is TGTGGCAGCAGATTAGCGGGGGCCTACGAGCAGTACTTC. Protein product: CGSRLAGAYEQYF. The chain is built from TRBV18 and TRBJ2-7, with 9 positions matching TRBD2. This CDR3 is built from 13 residues. CDR1 is KGHSH, CDR2 LQKENI, per germline. Full variable domain (outside the CDR3, taken from reference TRBV18 and TRBJ2-7): NAGVMQNPRHLVRRRGQEARLRCSPMKGHSHVYWYRQLPEEGLKFMVYLQKENIIDESGMPKERFSAEFPKEGPSILRIQQVVRGDSAAYFCGSRLAGAYEQYFGPGTRLTVT.

This clonotype occurred many times. CDR3 in DNA: TGTGCCAGCAGTTTAGGGGCTTTCAACTACTACGAGCAGTACTTC. This translates into CASSLGAFNYYEQYF. V and J are TRBV28 and TRBJ2-7, with D tentatively TRBD1 (5 bases). Germline CDR1 reads MDHEN; CDR2 reads SYDVKM. The CDR3 loop spans 15 amino acids. V lost 2 bases and J 3 bases, leaving 14 bases between the germline ends. Supplemented by reference TRBV28 and TRBJ2-7, the full variable domain reads DVKVTQSSRYLVKRTGEKVFLECVQDMDHENMFWYRQDPGLGLRLIYFSYDVKMKEKGDIPEGYSVSREKKERFSLILESASTNQTSMYLCASSLGAFNYYEQYFGPGTRLTVT.

This clonotype was recorded at least ten times. The rearrangement links TRBV2 to TRBJ2-2; D possibly uses TRBD1 or TRBD2 (5 bases each). Germline assignment: CDR1 SNHLY and CDR2 FYNNEI. The CDR3 loop spans 14 amino acids. V dropped 8 bases and J dropped 2 bases, with 12 bases sitting between them. The CDR3 is CASGGYLNTGELFF. The CDR3 DNA is TGTGCCAGCGGGGGTTACCTAAACACCGGGGAGCTGTTTTTT.

Worth noting for this clonotype: A junction end diverges from the germline sequence, so it may reflect a read error. The chain is built from TRBV18 and TRBJ1-4, with TRBD1 identical over 10 bases. CDR3 length: 18 amino acids. Germline V gene lookup returns CDR1 KGHSH and CDR2 LQKENI. Here the CDR3 reads CASSPRDRGSKTNEKLLF. In nucleotides, the CDR3 is TGTGCCAGCTCACCCCGGGACAGGGGTTCGAAAACTAATGAAAAACTGCTTTTT.

V gene TRBV6-1 combines with J gene TRBJ2-7; D remains unclear. Germline values: CDR1 MNHNS, CDR2 SASEGT. There are 15 residues in the CDR3. The V end lost 6 bases, the J end lost 0 bases, and 15 bases lay between the germline ends. CDR3 amino acids: CASRQDTGTSYEQYF. The CDR3 DNA reads as TGTGCCAGCAGACAAGACACCGGAACCTCCTACGAGCAGTACTTC.

This clonotype was seen repeatedly, ten times or more. V usage is TRBV30 and J usage is TRBJ1-2, with a tentative D call TRBD1 (5 bases). Trimming took off 1 base at V and 6 bases at J, with 15 bases between the two ends. The CDR3 consists of 14 residues. Germline V lookup: CDR1 GTSNPN, CDR2 SVGIG (reference sequence). The CDR3 nucleotides read TGTGCCTGGAGTGACCCCGGGGACGATGATGGCTACACCTTC. Protein sequence: CAWSDPGDDDGYTF.

Many counts were recorded for this clonotype. The chain recombines TRBV20-1 with TRBJ2-5, with a tentative D call TRBD1 (6 bases). The CDR3 totals 11 residues. The germline V and J ends were trimmed by 5 bases and 4 bases, with 8 bases remaining between them. The germline CDR1 and CDR2 sequences are DFQATT and SNEGSKA (reference sequence). This chain's CDR3 is CSAGGPETQYF. CDR3 nucleotides: TGCAGTGCTGGGGGCCCAGAGACCCAGTACTTC.

Notes on this clonotype: Mismatch with germline at one junction end may stem from a read error. This sequence joins TRBV7-2 and TRBJ1-5; perhaps TRBD1 as D (6 bases). This CDR3 has 17 amino acids. The germline CDR1 and CDR2 sequences are SGHTA and FQGNSA. Here the CDR3 reads CASSLGRTRGNVQPRHF. The CDR3 nucleotides read TGTGCCAGCAGCTTAGGGCGGACCAGGGGAAATGTACAGCCCCGGCATTTT. Complete variable domain (other parts from reference TRBV7-2 and TRBJ1-5): GAGVSQSPSNKVTEKGKDVELRCDPISGHTALYWYRQSLGQGLEFLIYFQGNSAPDKSGLPSDRFSAERTGGSVSTLTIQRTQQEDSAVYLCASSLGRTRGNVQPRHFGDGTRLSIL.

This clonotype has at least ten counts. The CDR3 sequence: CASSLRDRLVEQYF. The CDR3 DNA reads TGTGCCAGCAGCTTAAGGGACAGGCTGGTGGAGCAGTACTTC. This chain links TRBV13 with TRBJ2-7, with 8 bases that match TRBD1. The trim removed 2 bases at V and 7 bases at J, leaving 7 bases unmatched. This CDR3 is 14 amino acids long. Germline V gene data show CDR1 as PRHDT and CDR2 as FYEKMQ (reference sequence).

Only a few counts were recorded for this clonotype. The rearrangement links TRBV13 to TRBJ1-6; unclear D gene. The germline V gene encodes CDR1 PRHDT and CDR2 FYEKMQ (reference sequence). V was shortened by 1 base and J by 10 bases, with 5 bases between the two germline ends. CDR3 length equals 12 residues. The DNA for the CDR3 is TGTGCCAGCAGCTTAGATCAATCACCCCTCCACTTT. Translation gives CASSLDQSPLHF.

This chain uses TRBV14 with TRBJ2-2; D is possibly TRBD2 (5 bases). Germline V gives CDR1 SGHDN, CDR2 FVKESK. The V end lost 2 bases, the J end lost 11 bases, and 15 bases lay between the germline ends. The CDR3 is 14 amino acids. As DNA, the CDR3 is TGTGCCAGCAGCCAATCGGGATTGCTGCGAGAGCTGTTTTTT. This gives the protein CASSQSGLLRELFF.

This sequence joins TRBV15 and TRBJ2-7; a weak D match, TRBD1 (6 bases). Between the trimmed V and J ends, which lost 1 base and 0 bases, there was a span of 13 bases. The CDR3 contains 16 residues. Germline V gene sequence: CDR1 LNHNV, CDR2 YYDKDF (reference sequence). DNA of the CDR3: TGTGCCACCAGCAGAGGAAATGACAGGTTCTCCTACGAGCAGTACTTC. This codes for CATSRGNDRFSYEQYF.

This clonotype was observed many times. The chain joins TRBV6-5 to TRBJ1-1; tentative D call: TRBD1 (5 bases). V was cut by 0 bases and J by 7 bases, with 9 bases left in between. Germline CDR1 reads MNHEY; CDR2 reads SVGAGI. The CDR3 covers 13 residues. This CDR3 is CASSYSRGDEAFF. In nucleotides, the CDR3 is TGTGCCAGCAGTTACTCGAGAGGGGATGAAGCTTTCTTT.

Concerning this clonotype: It differs at one base from a far larger clone, so likely a read error. The chain uses TRBV28 and TRBJ2-7; TRBD1 is a possible D gene (5 bases). V was shortened by 6 bases and J by 7 bases, with 19 bases between the two germline ends. The germline V gene encodes CDR1 MDHEN and CDR2 SYDVKM. The CDR3 has 14 residues. CDR3 sequence reads: CASRFRPQGNEQYF. Written as DNA, the CDR3 is TGTGCCAGCAGGTTTCGCCCTCAGGGCAATGAGCAGTACTTC.

The gene calls are TRBV7-6 and TRBJ1-1; no firm D call. Germline assignment: CDR1 SGHVS and CDR2 FNYEAQ. The CDR3 sequence is 11 residues long. V dropped 4 bases and J dropped 11 bases, with 11 bases sitting between them. CDR3 nucleotide sequence: TGTGCCAGCAGCTCCCCGGTTGGGGCTTTCTTT. Its translation: CASSSPVGAFF.

This sequence joins TRBV20-1 and TRBJ1-1, with D uncertain. The CDR3 runs to 12 residues. CDR1 and CDR2 from the germline V gene are DFQATT and SNEGSKA (reference sequence). Trimming pared 5 bases from V and 1 base from J, leaving 8 bases between. CDR3 sequence reads: CSAYPRNTEAFF. For the CDR3, the DNA is TGCAGTGCTTACCCCAGGAACACTGAAGCTTTCTTT.

The table lists this clonotype with many counts. The V gene is TRBV12-3 or TRBV12-4, the J gene TRBJ1-6; D unclear. This CDR3 has 13 residues. Trimming cost V 1 base and J 3 bases, with 1 base left between them. CDR3 nucleotides: TGTGCCAGCAGTTTAGTCTATAATTCACCCCTCCACTTT. It codes for CASSLVYNSPLHF.

Ten or more counts support this clonotype. The chain couples TRBV2 to TRBJ2-5; D possibly corresponds to TRBD1 (6 bases). Germline V gene lookup returns CDR1 SNHLY and CDR2 FYNNEI. The CDR3 sequence is 14 residues long. V gave up 6 bases and J gave up 5 bases, with 16 bases separating them. The CDR3 loop is CASRRGKQLETQYF. The CDR3 DNA follows: TGTGCCAGCAGGAGGGGGAAGCAATTGGAGACCCAGTACTTC.

This clonotype came up once. V gene TRBV15 combines with J gene TRBJ2-5; tentative D call: TRBD2 (5 bases). Trimming shortened V by 3 bases and J by 3 bases, and 14 bases separated the two germline ends. From germline, CDR1 is LNHNV and CDR2 YYDKDF (reference sequence). The CDR3 is 15 residues long. The CDR3 region has the DNA TGTGCCACCAGCAGGACGACGGGGATTAAAGAGACCCAGTACTTC. It codes for CATSRTTGIKETQYF.

In its sample, this clonotype was seen many times. J is TRBJ2-5 and V is TRBV12-3 or TRBV12-4; 9 nucleotides align to TRBD2. J was trimmed by 5 bases and V by 7 bases; bases with no gene match: 11. This CDR3 has 15 amino acids. The CDR3 nucleotides are TGTGCCAGCACTTGGGGCGGGAGGGCCGAGGAGACCCAGTACTTC. It translates to CASTWGGRAEETQYF.

The table lists this clonotype with a few counts. The chain combines TRBV7-3 with TRBJ2-5, with 14 bases lining up with TRBD2. There are 19 residues in the CDR3. J lost 1 base, V lost 5 bases, and 12 bases had no gene match. CDR1 is SGHTA, CDR2 FQGTGA, per germline. CDR3 DNA: TGTGCCAGCAGCGAACAAACGGGACTAGCGGGAGTAGCCCAAGAGACCCAGTACTTC. Amino acid sequence: CASSEQTGLAGVAQETQYF. The complete variable domain, with remaining parts taken from reference TRBV7-3 and TRBJ2-5, reads GAGVSQTPSNKVTEKGKYVELRCDPISGHTALYWYRQSLGQGPEFLIYFQGTGAADDSGLPNDRFFAVRPEGSVSTLKIQRTERGDSAVYLCASSEQTGLAGVAQETQYFGPGTRLLVL.

This clonotype is a singleton in its sample. The chain employs TRBV13 and TRBJ2-1; 13 bases are shared with TRBD2. This CDR3 has 22 amino acids. The trim removed 1 base at V and 0 bases at J, leaving 15 bases unmatched. The germline V gene encodes CDR1 PRHDT and CDR2 FYEKMQ (reference sequence). The CDR3 sequence is CASSLAKLAGGAFPSSYNEQFF. CDR3 DNA: TGTGCCAGCAGCTTAGCTAAACTAGCGGGAGGGGCGTTTCCTAGCTCCTACAATGAGCAGTTCTTC.

Note on this clonotype: A much larger clone lies one base from this, so it may be a read error. V gene TRBV19 combines with J gene TRBJ1-1; D perhaps matches TRBD1 (5 bases). The germline V gene encodes CDR1 LNHDA and CDR2 SQIVND (reference sequence). The CDR3 consists of 15 residues. The germline V and J ends were trimmed by 5 bases and 4 bases, with 17 bases remaining between them. The CDR3 protein is CASSPTEIMSTEAFF. In nucleotides, the CDR3 is TGTGCCAGTAGTCCGACAGAGATTATGAGCACTGAAGCTTTCTTT.

This clonotype appeared many times. This chain links TRBV9 with TRBJ2-7; 11 nucleotides match TRBD2. Trimming at V came to 3 bases and at J to 4 bases, leaving 9 bases not matched to a gene. The CDR3 consists of 16 residues. From germline, CDR1 is SGDLS and CDR2 YYNGEE. Written as DNA, the CDR3 is TGTGCCAGCAGCGCCCGCGGGACTAGCGGTCCTTACGAGCAGTACTTC. Amino acid sequence: CASSARGTSGPYEQYF.

This clonotype has ten or more counts. The rearrangement joins TRBV28 to TRBJ1-4; TRBD1 is a possible D gene (5 bases). Between the trimmed V and J ends, which lost 10 bases and 13 bases, there was a span of 19 bases. The germline V gene encodes CDR1 MDHEN and CDR2 SYDVKM. The length of the CDR3 is 12 residues. CDR3 DNA sequence: TGTGCCAATCACAGGTACCGCGGGGGACTGTTTTTT. This sequence encodes CANHRYRGGLFF.

This clonotype showed up many times. The CDR3 reads CASSLWNPNTGELFF. The CDR3 DNA follows: TGTGCCAGCAGCCTATGGAACCCGAACACCGGGGAGCTGTTTTTT. The chain uses TRBV27 and TRBJ2-2; no clear D. The CDR3 totals 15 residues. Germline CDR1 MNHEY, CDR2 SMNVEV (reference sequence). Trimming shortened V by 6 bases and J by 0 bases, and 11 bases separated the two germline ends.

This clonotype was seen ten or more times. V is TRBV20-1 and J is TRBJ1-2, with 8 bases aligning to TRBD1. The CDR3 consists of 13 residues. In germline, CDR1 is DFQATT, CDR2 SNEGSKA (reference sequence). With 3 bases clipped from V and 4 bases from J, the junction kept 4 bases outside the gene matches. The DNA of the CDR3 is TGCAGTGCTAGCCAGGGGGCTGGCTATGGCTACACCTTC. This sequence encodes CSASQGAGYGYTF.

CDR3 in DNA: TGTGCCAGCAGTGAAGTATTAGCTTTCTTT. Protein: CASSEVLAFF. This chain connects TRBV6-1 to TRBJ1-1; no clear D. Deletions cut 1 base from V and 10 bases from J, with 4 bases between. Germline lookup yields CDR1 MNHNS and CDR2 SASEGT. CDR3 size: 10 residues.